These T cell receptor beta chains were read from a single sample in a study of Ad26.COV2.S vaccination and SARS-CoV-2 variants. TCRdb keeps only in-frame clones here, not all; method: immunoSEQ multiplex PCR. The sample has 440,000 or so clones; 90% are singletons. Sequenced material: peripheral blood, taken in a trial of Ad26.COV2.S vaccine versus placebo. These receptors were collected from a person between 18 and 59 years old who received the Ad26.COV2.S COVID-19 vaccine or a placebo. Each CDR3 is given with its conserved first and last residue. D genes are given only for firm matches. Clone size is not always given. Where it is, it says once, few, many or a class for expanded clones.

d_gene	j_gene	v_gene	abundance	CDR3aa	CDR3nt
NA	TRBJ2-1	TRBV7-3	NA	CASSLTEVAVEQFF	TGTGCCAGCAGCTTAACCGAGGTCGCAGTGGAGCAGTTCTTC
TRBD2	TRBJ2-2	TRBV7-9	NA	CASSPRGSGTGELFF	TGTGCCAGCAGCCCTAGGGGTAGCGGGACCGGGGAGCTGTTTTTT
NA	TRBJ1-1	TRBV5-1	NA	CASSGGQPNTEAFF	TGCGCCAGCAGCGGCGGACAGCCCAACACTGAAGCTTTCTTT
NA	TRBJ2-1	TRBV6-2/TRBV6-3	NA	CASSSPAGTQNEQFF	TGTGCCAGCAGTTCGCCCGCCGGGACTCAAAACGAGCAGTTCTTC
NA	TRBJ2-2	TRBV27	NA	CASSRAGLNTGELFF	TGTGCCAGCAGTCGGGCAGGCCTGAACACCGGGGAGCTGTTTTTT
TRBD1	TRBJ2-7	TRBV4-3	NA	CASSYGQGNEQYF	TGCGCCAGCAGTTACGGACAGGGCAACGAGCAGTACTTC
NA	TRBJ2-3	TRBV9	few	CASSGETGYAGTKYF	TGTGCCAGCAGCGGCGAGACAGGTTATGCGGGAACAAAGTATTTT
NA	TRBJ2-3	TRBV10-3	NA	CAISGTSTDTQYF	TGTGCCATCAGCGGGACTAGCACAGATACGCAGTATTTT
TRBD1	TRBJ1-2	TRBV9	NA	CASSVGPGGDGYTF	TGTGCCAGCAGCGTAGGACCAGGGGGAGATGGCTACACCTTC
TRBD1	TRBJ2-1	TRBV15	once	CATSILAGGSYNEQFF	TGTGCCACCAGCATCCTAGCAGGGGGATCCTACAATGAGCAGTTCTTC
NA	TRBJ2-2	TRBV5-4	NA	CASSPRREFQGPGELFF	TGTGCCAGCAGCCCCCGGCGGGAGTTCCAGGGGCCCGGGGAGCTGTTTTTT
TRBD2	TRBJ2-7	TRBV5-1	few	CASSFGLAGAYEQYF	TGCGCCAGCAGCTTCGGACTAGCGGGAGCCTACGAGCAGTACTTC
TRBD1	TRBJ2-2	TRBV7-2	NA	CASSLEAGGASGELFF	TGTGCCAGCAGCTTAGAAGCAGGGGGCGCGAGCGGGGAGCTGTTTTTT
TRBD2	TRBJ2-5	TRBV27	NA	CASSLQQTSGEETQYF	TGTGCCAGCAGTTTACAACAGACTAGCGGGGAAGAGACCCAGTACTTC
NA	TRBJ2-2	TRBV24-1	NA	CASSTGDTGELFF	TGTGCCAGTTCGACAGGAGACACCGGGGAGCTGTTTTTT
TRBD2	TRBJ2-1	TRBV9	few	CASSVSGSTGNEQFF	TGTGCCAGCAGCGTTAGCGGGAGTACAGGCAATGAGCAGTTCTTC
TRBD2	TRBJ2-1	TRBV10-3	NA	CAISGGLAGDSYNEQFF	TGTGCCATCAGTGGGGGACTAGCGGGAGACTCCTACAATGAGCAGTTCTTC
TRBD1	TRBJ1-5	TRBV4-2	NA	CASSQGSGGGNQPQHF	TGTGCCAGCAGCCAAGGGTCAGGGGGTGGGAATCAGCCCCAGCATTTT
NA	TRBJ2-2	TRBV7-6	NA	CASSSRFGGELFF	TGTGCCAGCAGCTCCCGTTTCGGCGGGGAGCTGTTTTTT
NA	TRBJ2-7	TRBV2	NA	CASSEAGYSSYEQYF	TGTGCCAGCAGTGAAGCTGGGTATAGCTCCTACGAGCAGTACTTC
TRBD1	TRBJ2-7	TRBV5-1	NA	CASSLGGGDTYEQYF	TGCGCCAGCAGCTTGGGAGGGGGCGATACCTACGAGCAGTACTTC
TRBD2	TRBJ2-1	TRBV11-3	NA	CASSLGVASGRAGYNEQFF	TGTGCCAGCAGCTTAGGGGTCGCTAGCGGGAGGGCCGGTTACAATGAGCAGTTCTTC
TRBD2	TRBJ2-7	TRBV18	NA	CASSPTAGEYEQYF	TGTGCCAGCTCACCAACAGCGGGAGAGTACGAGCAGTACTTC
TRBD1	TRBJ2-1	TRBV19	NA	CASSIGLAVGGLNEQFF	TGTGCCAGTAGTATAGGTTTAGCTGTAGGGGGCCTCAATGAGCAGTTCTTC
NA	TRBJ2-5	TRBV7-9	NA	CASSFSDRQETQYF	TGTGCCAGCAGCTTTTCCGACAGACAAGAGACCCAGTACTTC
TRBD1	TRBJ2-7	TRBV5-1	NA	CASSQRKQGTYSYEQYF	TGCGCCAGCAGCCAACGAAAACAGGGGACCTACTCCTACGAGCAGTACTTC
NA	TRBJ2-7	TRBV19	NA	CASHDRAATHEQYF	TGTGCCAGCCACGATCGCGCCGCTACCCACGAGCAGTACTTC
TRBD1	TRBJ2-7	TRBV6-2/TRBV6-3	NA	CASSYRTGGSHEQYF	TGTGCCAGCAGTTACCGGACAGGGGGTTCCCACGAGCAGTACTTC
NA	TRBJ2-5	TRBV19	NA	CASSIPTGRTEETQYF	TGTGCCAGTAGTATCCCTACGGGAAGGACGGAAGAGACCCAGTACTTC
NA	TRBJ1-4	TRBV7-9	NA	CASSLGSNGYTNEKLFF	TGTGCCAGCAGCTTAGGAAGCAATGGGTATACTAATGAAAAACTGTTTTTT
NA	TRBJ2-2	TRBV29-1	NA	CSVESYTGELFF	TGCAGCGTCGAAAGTTACACCGGGGAGCTGTTTTTT
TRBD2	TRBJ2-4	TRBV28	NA	CASSWFLGTSGSIAKNIQYF	TGTGCCAGCAGTTGGTTCCTCGGGACTAGCGGAAGCATAGCCAAAAACATTCAGTACTTC
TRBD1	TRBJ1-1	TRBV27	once	CASSLSGDRPNTEAFF	TGTGCCAGCAGTTTATCTGGGGACAGGCCGAACACTGAAGCTTTCTTT
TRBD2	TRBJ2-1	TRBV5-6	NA	CASSLLGLAGGSEQFF	TGTGCCAGCAGCTTACTCGGACTAGCGGGAGGGAGTGAGCAGTTCTTC
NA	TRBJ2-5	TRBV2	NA	CASSVSETQYF	TGTGCCAGCAGTGTGAGTGAGACCCAGTACTTC
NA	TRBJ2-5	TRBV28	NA	CASSLAPEETQYF	TGTGCCAGCAGTTTGGCACCCGAAGAGACCCAGTACTTC